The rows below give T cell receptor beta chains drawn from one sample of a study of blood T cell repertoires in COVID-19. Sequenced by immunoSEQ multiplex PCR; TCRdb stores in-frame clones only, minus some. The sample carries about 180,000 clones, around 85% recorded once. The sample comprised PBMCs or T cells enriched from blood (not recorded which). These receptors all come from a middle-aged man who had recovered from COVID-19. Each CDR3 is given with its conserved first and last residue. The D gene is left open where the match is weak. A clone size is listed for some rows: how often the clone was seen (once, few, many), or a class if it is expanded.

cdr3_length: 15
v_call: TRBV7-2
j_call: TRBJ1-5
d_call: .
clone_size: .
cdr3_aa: CASSLEAGSNQPQHF
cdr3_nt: TGTGCCAGCAGCTTAGAGGCAGGATCAAATCAGCCCCAGCATTTT

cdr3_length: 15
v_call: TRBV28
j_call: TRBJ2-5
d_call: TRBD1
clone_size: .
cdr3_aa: CASSLPQGAGETQYF
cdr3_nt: TGTGCCAGCAGTTTACCCCAGGGGGCTGGGGAGACCCAGTACTTC

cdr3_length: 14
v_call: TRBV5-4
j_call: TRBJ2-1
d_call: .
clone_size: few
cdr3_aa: CASSERTAYNEQFF
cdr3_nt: TGTGCCAGCAGCGAGAGGACAGCCTACAATGAGCAGTTCTTC

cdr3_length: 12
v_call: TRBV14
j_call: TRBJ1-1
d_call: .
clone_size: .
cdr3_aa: CASQGPGTEAFF
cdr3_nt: TGTGCCAGCCAGGGGCCCGGTACTGAAGCTTTCTTT

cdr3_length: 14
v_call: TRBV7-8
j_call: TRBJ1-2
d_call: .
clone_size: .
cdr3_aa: CASSSTRGSDGYTF
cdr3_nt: TGTGCCAGCAGCTCCACAAGGGGATCCGATGGCTACACCTTC

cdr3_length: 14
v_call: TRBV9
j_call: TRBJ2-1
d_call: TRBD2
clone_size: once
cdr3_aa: CASSVAGGSVEQFF
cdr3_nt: TGTGCCAGCAGCGTTGCTGGCGGGAGCGTGGAGCAGTTCTTC

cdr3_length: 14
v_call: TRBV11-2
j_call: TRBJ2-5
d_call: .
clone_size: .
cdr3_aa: CASSLDSVSPYRNF
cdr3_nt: TGTGCCAGCAGCTTAGACAGCGTTTCCCCTTACCGGAACTTC

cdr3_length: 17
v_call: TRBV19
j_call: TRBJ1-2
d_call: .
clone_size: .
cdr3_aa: CASSIPAGRRGPYGYTF
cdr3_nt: TGTGCCAGTAGTATACCCGCAGGTAGGAGGGGACCCTATGGCTACACCTTC

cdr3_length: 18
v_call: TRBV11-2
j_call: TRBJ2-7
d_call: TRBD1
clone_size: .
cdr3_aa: CASTPAGFGTGVLNEQYF
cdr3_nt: TGTGCCAGCACCCCGGCGGGGTTCGGGACAGGGGTTTTGAACGAGCAGTACTTC

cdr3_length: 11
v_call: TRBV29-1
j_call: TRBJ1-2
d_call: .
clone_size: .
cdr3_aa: CSVFGGLGYTF
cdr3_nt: TGCAGCGTTTTTGGCGGACTTGGCTACACCTTC

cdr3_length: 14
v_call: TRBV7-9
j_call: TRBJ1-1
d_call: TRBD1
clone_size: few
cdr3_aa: CASSPGQGVTEAFF
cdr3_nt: TGTGCCAGCAGCCCGGGACAGGGGGTAACTGAAGCTTTCTTT

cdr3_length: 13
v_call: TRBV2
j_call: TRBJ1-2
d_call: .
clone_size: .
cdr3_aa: CASSQTGLYGYTF
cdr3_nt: TGTGCCAGCAGCCAGACAGGACTCTATGGCTACACCTTC

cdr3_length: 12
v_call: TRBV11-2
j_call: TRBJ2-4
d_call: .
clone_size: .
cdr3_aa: CASSLDHFIQYF
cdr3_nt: TGTGCCAGCAGCTTAGATCATTTCATTCAGTACTTC

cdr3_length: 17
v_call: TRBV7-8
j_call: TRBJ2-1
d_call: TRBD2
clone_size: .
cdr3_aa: CASSQPLLAGRGYEQFF
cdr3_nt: TGTGCCAGCAGCCAGCCCCTACTAGCGGGCCGGGGGTATGAGCAGTTCTTC

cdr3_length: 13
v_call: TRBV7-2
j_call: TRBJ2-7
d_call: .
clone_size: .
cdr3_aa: CASSSTASYEQYF
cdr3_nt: TGTGCCAGCAGCTCGACAGCCTCCTACGAGCAGTACTTC

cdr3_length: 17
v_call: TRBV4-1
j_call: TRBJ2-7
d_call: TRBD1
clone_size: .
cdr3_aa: CASSQGTGPASPYEQYF
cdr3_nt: TGCGCCAGCAGCCAAGGGACAGGGCCTGCCTCCCCCTACGAGCAGTACTTC

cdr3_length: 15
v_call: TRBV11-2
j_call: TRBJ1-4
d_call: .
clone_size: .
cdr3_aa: CASSPQEGPNEKLFF
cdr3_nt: TGTGCCAGCAGCCCACAGGAGGGGCCTAATGAAAAACTGTTTTTT

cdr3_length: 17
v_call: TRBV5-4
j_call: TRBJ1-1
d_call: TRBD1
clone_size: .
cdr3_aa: CASSLDGTGGVDTEAFF
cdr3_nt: TGTGCCAGCAGCTTGGACGGGACAGGGGGCGTCGACACTGAAGCTTTCTTT

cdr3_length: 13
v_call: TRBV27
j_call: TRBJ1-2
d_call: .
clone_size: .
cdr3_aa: CASSVTQFEGYTF
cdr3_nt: TGTGCCAGCAGTGTGACTCAGTTTGAGGGCTACACCTTC

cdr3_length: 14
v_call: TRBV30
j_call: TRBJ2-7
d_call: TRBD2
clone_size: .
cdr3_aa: CAWSGTGGAREQYF
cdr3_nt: TGTGCCTGGAGTGGTACGGGAGGGGCGAGGGAGCAGTACTTC

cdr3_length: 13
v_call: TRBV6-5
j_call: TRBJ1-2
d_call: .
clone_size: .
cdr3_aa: CASTGRETQGYTF
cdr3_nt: TGTGCCAGCACTGGACGGGAGACCCAGGGCTACACCTTC

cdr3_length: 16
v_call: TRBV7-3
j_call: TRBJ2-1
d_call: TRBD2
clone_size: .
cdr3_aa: CASSLTGTSVYYEQFF
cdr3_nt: TGTGCCAGCAGCTTAACGGGGACTAGCGTATACTATGAGCAGTTCTTC

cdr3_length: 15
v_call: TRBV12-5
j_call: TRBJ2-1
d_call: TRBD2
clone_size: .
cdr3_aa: CASGLLLAGGNEQFF
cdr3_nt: TGTGCTAGTGGTTTGTTGCTAGCGGGCGGTAATGAGCAGTTCTTC

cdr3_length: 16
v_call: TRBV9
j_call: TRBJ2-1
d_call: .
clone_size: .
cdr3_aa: CASEPPTGPAAYEQFF
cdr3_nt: TGTGCCAGCGAGCCCCCCACAGGCCCCGCGGCCTATGAGCAGTTCTTC

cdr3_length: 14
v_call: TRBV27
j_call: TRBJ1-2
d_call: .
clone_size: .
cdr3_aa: CASSPFGAANGYTF
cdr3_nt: TGTGCCAGCAGCCCTTTTGGTGCGGCGAATGGCTACACCTTC

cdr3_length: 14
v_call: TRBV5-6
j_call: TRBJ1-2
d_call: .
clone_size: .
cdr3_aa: CASSLGPGDYGYTF
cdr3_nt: TGTGCCAGCAGCTTGGGGCCAGGGGACTATGGCTACACCTTC